The 15 T cell receptor beta chains listed next were all sequenced from one sample in a study of T cells after posttransplantation cyclophosphamide. TCRdb's copy holds only in-frame clones and misses some; the assay was immunoSEQ multiplex PCR. This sample comprises about 5,700 clones, none seen once only. Cyclophosphamide on days +3 and +4 followed busulfan-fludarabine conditioning and a marrow graft. The sample consisted of PBMCs, taken after allogeneic stem cell transplant with posttransplant cyclophosphamide. The receptor source for this set is a male patient aged 60-69 years who received an allogeneic stem cell transplant from a related donor, was CMV-positive, and had no GVHD. Some T cells here may be from the graft donor.

This clone was counted at least ten times. The V and J genes are TRBV7-2 and TRBJ1-3, with a possible D match to TRBD1 (5 bases). CDR1 is SGHTA, CDR2 FQGNSA, per germline. V was shortened by 2 bases and J by 4 bases, with 9 bases between the two germline ends. The CDR3 length is 14 residues. Written as DNA, the CDR3 is TGTGCCAGCAGCTTAAGCAGGGCAGGAAACACCATATATTTT. Translated, it gives CASSLSRAGNTIYF.

This clone has more than one count but fewer than ten. This rearrangement joins TRBV4-3 to TRBJ1-2, with D unclear. The CDR3 is made up of 13 amino acids. Between the trimmed V and J ends, which lost 3 bases and 0 bases, there was a span of 5 bases. Looked up from germline, CDR1 is LGHNA and CDR2 is YSLEER. For the CDR3, the DNA is TGCGCCAGCAGCCACGGGACTAACTATGGCTACACCTTC. Amino acid sequence: CASSHGTNYGYTF.

This clone was detected many times. The chain is built from TRBV7-2 and TRBJ2-3; no firm D call. CDR3 length equals 14 residues. Trimming left V 3 bases short and J 1 base short, with 8 bases between. Germline V gene lookup returns CDR1 SGHTA and CDR2 FQGNSA. CDR3 nucleotide sequence: TGTGCCAGCAGCTTGGGCTCCCGCACAGATACGCAGTATTTT. Translating gives CASSLGSRTDTQYF.

This clone has a count of ten or more. CDR3 sequence: CASSLYYEQYF. Here the CDR3 DNA reads TGTGCCAGCAGCCTCTACTACGAGCAGTACTTC. V is TRBV7-2 and J is TRBJ2-7; D is uncertain. The CDR3 is made up of 11 amino acids. Deletions cut 5 bases from V and 3 bases from J, with 5 bases between. Germline CDR1 SGHTA, CDR2 FQGNSA.

This clone was found many times. The chain combines TRBV6-5 with TRBJ2-7, with 8 bases that match TRBD1. CDR1 and CDR2 from the germline V gene are MNHEY and SVGAGI. Trimming at V came to 7 bases and at J to 6 bases, leaving 8 bases not matched to a gene. The CDR3 consists of 13 residues. The CDR3 reads CASTRAGGFEQYF. The CDR3 region has the DNA TGTGCCAGCACGCGGGCAGGGGGCTTCGAGCAGTACTTC.

This clone was observed at least ten times. The chain is built from TRBV11-1 and TRBJ1-1; TRBD1 might be the D (5 bases). CDR3 length: 14 amino acids. The ends were cut back, 2 bases at V and 3 bases at J, with 10 bases in the middle. The V gene's germline CDR1 is SGHAT and CDR2 FQDESV (reference sequence). CDR3 sequence reads: CASSLPGLDTEAFF. The CDR3, as DNA: TGTGCCAGCAGCTTACCAGGGCTAGACACTGAAGCTTTCTTT.

In this sample, this clone turned up many times. This chain connects TRBV27 to TRBJ2-4; 10 positions agree with TRBD1. V lost 6 bases and J lost 4; bases outside the gene matches: 0. Germline V lookup: CDR1 MNHEY, CDR2 SMNVEV (reference sequence). The length of the CDR3 is 13 residues. CDR3 in amino acids: CASRGQGKNIQYF. In nucleotides, the CDR3 is TGTGCCAGCAGGGGACAGGGGAAAAACATTCAGTACTTC.

By sample share, this clone is medium-sized. This chain joins TRBV19 and TRBJ2-3, with 8 positions matching TRBD2. Germline V gives CDR1 LNHDA, CDR2 SQIVND (reference sequence). The CDR3 runs to 13 residues. Unmatched junction bases numbered 3, after V lost 4 bases and J lost 6 bases. CDR3 residues: CASSNGGADTQYF. The CDR3 region has the DNA TGTGCCAGTAGTAACGGGGGGGCCGATACGCAGTATTTT. The full variable domain, completed using reference TRBV19 and TRBJ2-3, is DGGITQSPKYLFRKEGQNVTLSCEQNLNHDAMYWYRQDPGQGLRLIYYSQIVNDFQKGDIAEGYSVSREKKESFPLTVTSAQKNPTAFYLCASSNGGADTQYFGPGTRLTVL.

This clone occurred many times. This sequence joins TRBV7-9 and TRBJ2-5; 7 bases are a match to TRBD1. The CDR3 is 13 amino acids. V lost 3 bases, J lost 4 bases, and 2 bases stayed unmatched. CDR1 is SEHNR and CDR2 is FQNEAQ in the germline V gene (reference sequence). The CDR3 spells CASSFSGGETQYF. The DNA for the CDR3 is TGTGCCAGCAGCTTCTCAGGGGGAGAGACCCAGTACTTC.

This clone was counted ten times or more. The gene calls are TRBV6-4 and TRBJ2-1; 16 nucleotides agree with TRBD2. Unmatched junction bases numbered 8, after V lost 2 bases and J lost 4 bases. CDR3 length: 19 residues. The V gene's germline CDR1 is MRHNA and CDR2 SNTAGT. As DNA, the CDR3 is TGTGCCAGCAGTGACCCGGGACTAGCGGGGGGGCCGGTTTACAATGAGCAGTTCTTC. This encodes CASSDPGLAGGPVYNEQFF.

This clone has at least ten counts. Germline is not matched at one junction end, which may reflect a read error. The genes are TRBV7-3 and TRBJ2-3; D unresolved. The CDR3 is 14 residues long. CDR1 and CDR2 from the germline V gene are SGHTA and FQGTGA. The chain's CDR3 is CASSQTSSTDTQYF. The CDR3 region has the DNA TGCGCCAGCAGCCAAACTTCTAGCACAGATACGCAGTATTTT. Using reference TRBV7-3 and TRBJ2-3 for the parts outside the CDR3, the full variable domain is GAGVSQTPSNKVTEKGKYVELRCDPISGHTALYWYRQSLGQGPEFLIYFQGTGAADDSGLPNDRFFAVRPEGSVSTLKIQRTERGDSAVYLCASSQTSSTDTQYFGPGTRLTVL.

This clone was observed many times. V gene TRBV25-1 combines with J gene TRBJ1-4, with TRBD1 matching over 7 bases. Germline-derived CDR1 and CDR2 are MGHDK and SYGVNS. The CDR3 consists of 16 residues. Unmatched junction bases numbered 8, after V lost 2 bases and J lost 5 bases. The CDR3 region has the DNA TGTGCCAGCAGTGAACAAACCGGGACAGAAAATGAAAAACTGTTTTTT. This sequence encodes CASSEQTGTENEKLFF.

This clone has a handful of counts. A read error may produce the germline difference seen at one junction end. V usage is TRBV7-7 and J usage is TRBJ2-7; the match to TRBD2 covers 10 bases. CDR1 and CDR2 from the germline V gene are SSHAT and FNYEAQ (reference sequence). This CDR3 has 13 amino acids. The CDR3 reads CASSLAGGTEQYF. The CDR3, as DNA: TGTGCTAGCAGCTTAGCGGGGGGTACCGAGCAGTACTTC.

This clone was seen ten or more times. The chain is built from TRBV5-5 and TRBJ1-1, with 7 bases identical to TRBD1. Trimming took 0 bases from V and 5 from J; bases not matched to a gene: 7. Germline V lookup: CDR1 SGHKS, CDR2 YYEKEE (reference sequence). CDR3 size: 15 residues. CDR3 residues: CASSLVATGETEAFF. Written as DNA, the CDR3 is TGTGCCAGCAGCTTGGTAGCTACAGGGGAAACTGAAGCTTTCTTT.

J is TRBJ2-5 and V is TRBV7-2, with TRBD2 as a possible D gene (5 bases). The end of the DNA is better explained by TRBJ2-7, so the J call may be wrong. Germline V gives CDR1 SGHTA, CDR2 FQGNSA. The CDR3 has 16 amino acids. The CDR3 DNA follows: TGTGCCAGCATCACCATTCCGGACTTAAGCTCCTACGAGCAGTACTTC. Protein: CASITIPDLSSYEQYF.